The source of this T cell receptor beta chain is a study of T cells in Graves' hyperthyroidism and ophthalmopathy. Unmatched junction bases numbered 14, after V lost 5 bases and J lost 8 bases. CDR3 size: 15 residues. In germline, CDR1 is MNHEY, CDR2 SVGEGT. Amplified TCR beta CDR3 regions came from RNA transcripts. Initially, a first-round RT-PCR of the TCR CDR3 employed the HTBI primer set. TCRdb reprocessed the multiplex PCR reads with MiXCR, giving one entry per CDR3 protein. The repertoire holds approximately 600,000 distinct CDR3 sequences, with 11% to 15% as singletons. The genes are TRBV6-2 or TRBV6-3 and TRBJ1-2; 7 bases map to TRBD1. The sample taken for sequencing was blood. The receptor was isolated from a woman in her twenties or thirties with Graves' hyperthyroidism that later progressed to Graves' ophthalmopathy. CDR3 residues: CASSTLRKGAEGYTF. The CDR3 DNA follows: TGTGCCAGCAGTACCCTCCGGAAGGGGGCGGAAGGCTACACCTTC.